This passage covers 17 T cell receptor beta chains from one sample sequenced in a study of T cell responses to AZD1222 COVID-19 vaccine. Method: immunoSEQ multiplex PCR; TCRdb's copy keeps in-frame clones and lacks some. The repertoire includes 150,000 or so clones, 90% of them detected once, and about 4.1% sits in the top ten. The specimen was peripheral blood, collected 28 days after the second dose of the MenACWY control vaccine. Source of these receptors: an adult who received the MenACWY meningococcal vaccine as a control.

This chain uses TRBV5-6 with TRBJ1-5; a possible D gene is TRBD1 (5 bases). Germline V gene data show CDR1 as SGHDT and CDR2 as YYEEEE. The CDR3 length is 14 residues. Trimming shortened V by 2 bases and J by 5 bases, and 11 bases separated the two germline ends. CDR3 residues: CASSFQGPHQPQHF. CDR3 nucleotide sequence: TGTGCCAGCAGCTTTCAGGGCCCCCATCAGCCCCAGCATTTT. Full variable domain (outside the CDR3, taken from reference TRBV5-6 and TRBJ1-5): DAGVTQSPTHLIKTRGQQVTLRCSPKSGHDTVSWYQQALGQGPQFIFQYYEEEERQRGNFPDRFSGHQFPNYSSELNVNALLLGDSALYLCASSFQGPHQPQHFGDGTRLSIL.

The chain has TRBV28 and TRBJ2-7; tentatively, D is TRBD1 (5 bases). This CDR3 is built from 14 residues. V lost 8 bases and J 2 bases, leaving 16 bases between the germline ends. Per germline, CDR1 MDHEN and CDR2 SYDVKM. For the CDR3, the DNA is TGTGCCAGCTGGGGCAGGGCCAAACCCTACGAGCAGTACTTC. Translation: CASWGRAKPYEQYF.

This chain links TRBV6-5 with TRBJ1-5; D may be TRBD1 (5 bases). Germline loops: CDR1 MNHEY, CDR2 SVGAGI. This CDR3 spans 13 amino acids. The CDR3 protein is CGSQATFNQPQHF. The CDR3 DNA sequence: TGTGGCTCACAGGCTACCTTCAATCAGCCCCAGCATTTT.

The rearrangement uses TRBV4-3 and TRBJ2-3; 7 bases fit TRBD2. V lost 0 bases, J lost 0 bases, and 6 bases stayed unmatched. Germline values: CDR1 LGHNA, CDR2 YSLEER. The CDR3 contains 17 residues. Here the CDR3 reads CASSQDLGRGSTDTQYF. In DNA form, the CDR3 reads TGCGCCAGCAGCCAAGATTTGGGGCGGGGGAGCACAGATACGCAGTATTTT.

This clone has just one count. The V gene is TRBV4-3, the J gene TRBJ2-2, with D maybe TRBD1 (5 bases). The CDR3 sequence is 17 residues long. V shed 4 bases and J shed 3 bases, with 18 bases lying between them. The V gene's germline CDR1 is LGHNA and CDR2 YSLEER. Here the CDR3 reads CASSRSPGQGDTGELFF. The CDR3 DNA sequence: TGCGCCAGCAGCCGATCACCTGGACAAGGGGACACCGGGGAGCTGTTTTTT.

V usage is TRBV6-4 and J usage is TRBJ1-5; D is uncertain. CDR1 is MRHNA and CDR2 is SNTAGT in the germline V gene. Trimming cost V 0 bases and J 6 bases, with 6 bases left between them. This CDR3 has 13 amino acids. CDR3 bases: TGTGCCAGCAGTGACTCAGTTGGTCAGCCCCAGCATTTT. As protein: CASSDSVGQPQHF.

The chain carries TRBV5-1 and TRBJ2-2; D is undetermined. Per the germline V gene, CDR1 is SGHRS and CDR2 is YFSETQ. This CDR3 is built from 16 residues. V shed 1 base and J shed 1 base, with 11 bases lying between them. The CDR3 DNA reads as TGCGCCAGCAGCTTGATGCAACACGGGAACACCGGGGAGCTGTTTTTT. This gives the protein CASSLMQHGNTGELFF. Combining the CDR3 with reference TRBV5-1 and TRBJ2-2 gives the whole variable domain KAGVTQTPRYLIKTRGQQVTLSCSPISGHRSVSWYQQTPGQGLQFLFEYFSETQRNKGNFPGRFSGRQFSNSRSEMNVSTLELGDSALYLCASSLMQHGNTGELFFGEGSRLTVL.

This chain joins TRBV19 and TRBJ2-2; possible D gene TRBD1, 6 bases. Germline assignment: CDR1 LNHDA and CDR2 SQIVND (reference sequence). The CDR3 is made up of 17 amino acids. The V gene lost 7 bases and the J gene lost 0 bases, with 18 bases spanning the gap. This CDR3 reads CASITGEDSTNTGELFF. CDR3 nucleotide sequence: TGTGCCAGTATAACCGGCGAGGACAGCACGAACACCGGGGAGCTGTTTTTT.

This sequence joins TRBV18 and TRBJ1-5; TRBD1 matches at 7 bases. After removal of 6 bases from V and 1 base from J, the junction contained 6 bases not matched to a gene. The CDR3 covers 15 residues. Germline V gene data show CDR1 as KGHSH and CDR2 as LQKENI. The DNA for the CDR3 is TGTGCCAGCTCTACAGGGGAAACCAGCAATCAGCCCCAGCATTTT. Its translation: CASSTGETSNQPQHF. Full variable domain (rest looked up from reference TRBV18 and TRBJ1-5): NAGVMQNPRHLVRRRGQEARLRCSPMKGHSHVYWYRQLPEEGLKFMVYLQKENIIDESGMPKERFSAEFPKEGPSILRIQQVVRGDSAAYFCASSTGETSNQPQHFGDGTRLSIL.

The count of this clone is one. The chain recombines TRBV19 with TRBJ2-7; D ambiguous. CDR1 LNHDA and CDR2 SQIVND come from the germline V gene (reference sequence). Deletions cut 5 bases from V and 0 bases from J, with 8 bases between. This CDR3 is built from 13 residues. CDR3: CASSYQTSYEQYF. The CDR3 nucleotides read TGTGCCAGTAGTTACCAGACCTCCTACGAGCAGTACTTC.

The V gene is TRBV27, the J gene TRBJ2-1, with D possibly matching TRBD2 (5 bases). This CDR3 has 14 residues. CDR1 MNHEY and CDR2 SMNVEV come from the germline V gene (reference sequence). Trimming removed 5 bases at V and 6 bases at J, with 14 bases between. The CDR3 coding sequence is TGTGCCAGCAGTCCTTGGACTGCGGGCAATGAGCAGTTCTTC. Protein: CASSPWTAGNEQFF.

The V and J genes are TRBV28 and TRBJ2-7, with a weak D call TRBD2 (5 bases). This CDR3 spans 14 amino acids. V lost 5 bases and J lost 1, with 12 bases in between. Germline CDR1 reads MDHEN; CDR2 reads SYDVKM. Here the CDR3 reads CASSPGLHSYEQYF. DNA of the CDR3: TGTGCCAGCAGTCCTGGACTTCATTCCTACGAGCAGTACTTC.

For the CDR3, the DNA is TGTGCCAGCAGCCATACAGGGGGTAATGAAAAACTGTTTTTT. It is translated as CASSHTGGNEKLFF. The V and J genes are TRBV5-4 and TRBJ1-4, with 8 nucleotides matching TRBD1. This CDR3 region has 14 residues. Trimming took 4 bases from V and 4 from J; bases not matched to a gene: 3. Germline V gene sequence: CDR1 SGHNT, CDR2 YYREEE (reference sequence). The full variable domain, its missing parts supplied by reference TRBV5-4 and TRBJ1-4, is ETGVTQSPTHLIKTRGQQVTLRCSSQSGHNTVSWYQQALGQGPQFIFQYYREEENGRGNFPPRFSGLQFPNYSSELNVNALELDDSALYLCASSHTGGNEKLFFGSGTQLSVL.

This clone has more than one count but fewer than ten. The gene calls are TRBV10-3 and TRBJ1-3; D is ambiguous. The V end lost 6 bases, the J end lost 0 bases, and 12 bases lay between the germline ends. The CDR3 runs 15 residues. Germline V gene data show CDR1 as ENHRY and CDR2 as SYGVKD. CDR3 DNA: TGTGCCATCAGGGACGCCGTATCCTCTGGAAACACCATATATTTT. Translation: CAIRDAVSSGNTIYF.

CDR3 sequence reads: CASSLFPSSGANVLTF. CDR3 coding DNA: TGTGCCAGCAGTTTATTTCCTTCCTCTGGGGCCAACGTCCTGACTTTC. V gene TRBV27 combines with J gene TRBJ2-6; no firm D call. V dropped 1 base and J dropped 0 bases, with 7 bases sitting between them. CDR1 and CDR2 from the germline V gene are MNHEY and SMNVEV (reference sequence). CDR3 size: 16 residues.

CDR3 DNA sequence: TGTGCCACCGCAACGAGCTATGGCTACACCTTC. Translating gives CATATSYGYTF. The J gene is TRBJ1-2, the V gene TRBV19, with unresolved D. CDR3 length equals 11 residues. Germline CDR1 reads LNHDA; CDR2 reads SQIVND (reference sequence). The V and J ends lost 10 bases and 4 bases respectively, with 10 bases between them. The full variable domain, its missing parts supplied by reference TRBV19 and TRBJ1-2, is DGGITQSPKYLFRKEGQNVTLSCEQNLNHDAMYWYRQDPGQGLRLIYYSQIVNDFQKGDIAEGYSVSREKKESFPLTVTSAQKNPTAFYLCATATSYGYTFGSGTRLTVV.

CDR3 amino acids: CASIRRDGTYGYTF. CDR3 bases: TGTGCCAGCATCCGACGGGACGGGACCTATGGCTACACCTTC. The chain is built from TRBV28 and TRBJ1-2; D may be TRBD1 (5 bases). CDR3 length equals 14 residues. Per the germline V gene, CDR1 is MDHEN and CDR2 is SYDVKM. V was cut by 7 bases and J by 4 bases, with 16 bases left in between.